This TCR beta chain was recovered during a study of T cell responses to AZD1222 COVID-19 vaccine. Only in-frame clones appear in the TCRdb table, and some are missing; sequencing was by immunoSEQ multiplex PCR. This table has 130,000 to 150,000 clones, approximately 94% appearing once. V lost 4 bases and J lost 3, with 17 bases in between. In germline, CDR1 is SGHNT, CDR2 YYREEE (reference sequence). The CDR3 is 16 residues long. The sequencing used peripheral blood, collected on day 0 of AZD1222 vaccination. The sequence came from an adult in good health. This sequence joins TRBV5-4 and TRBJ2-1; no definite D call. CDR3 DNA: TGTGCCAGCAGCCGAACGCCCAGGACCATCTACAATGAGCAGTTCTTC. The encoded protein is CASSRTPRTIYNEQFF.